This T cell receptor (beta chain) was found in a study of blood T cell repertoires in COVID-19. Some clones are missing from TCRdb's copy, which holds only in-frame ones; the method was immunoSEQ multiplex PCR. This table has 200,000 to 300,000 clones, around 89% appearing once. This clone has just one count. Germline CDR1 is SGHTA and CDR2 is FQGNSA. This CDR3 has 14 residues. V gave up 5 bases and J gave up 4 bases, with 15 bases separating them. The TCR comes from a woman aged 25 to 39 with COVID-19, enrolled during active disease. Input material: peripheral blood. V gene TRBV7-2 combines with J gene TRBJ2-7, with a tentative D call TRBD2 (5 bases). The CDR3 is CASSVSGLTYEQYV. The CDR3 nucleotides are TGTGCCAGCAGCGTCTCTGGACTCACTTACGAGCAGTACGTC.